This T cell receptor beta chain was retrieved from a study of blood T cell repertoires in COVID-19. On the study more broadly: Nucleic acid was either cDNA or gDNA, and it came from T cells, B-cell-depleted T cells, or PBMCs.

The CDR3 extends over 15 amino acids. With V trimmed by 5 bases and J by 7 bases, 6 bases remained unmatched. Germline V gives CDR1 SNHLY, CDR2 FYNNEI. Profiled with immunoSEQ multiplex PCR; TCRdb holds only in-frame clones, not every one. The repertoire consists of roughly 250,000 clones, with about 93% occurring once and the leading ten covering over 1.5%. Ages ranged from about 18 to 89 years, with residence in about 23 US areas. Resolution of symptoms, clearance, or two negative PCRs was present in recovered Cohort 3 donors. Sample: PBMCs or T cells enriched from blood (not recorded which). The TCR was taken from a woman aged 18-30 years who had recovered from COVID-19. This rearrangement joins TRBV2 to TRBJ1-6; 9 bases are shared with TRBD1. CDR3 nucleotide sequence: TGTGCCAGCAGTCTACAGGGGGCGGGGAATTCACCCCTCCACTTT. Translating it yields CASSLQGAGNSPLHF.